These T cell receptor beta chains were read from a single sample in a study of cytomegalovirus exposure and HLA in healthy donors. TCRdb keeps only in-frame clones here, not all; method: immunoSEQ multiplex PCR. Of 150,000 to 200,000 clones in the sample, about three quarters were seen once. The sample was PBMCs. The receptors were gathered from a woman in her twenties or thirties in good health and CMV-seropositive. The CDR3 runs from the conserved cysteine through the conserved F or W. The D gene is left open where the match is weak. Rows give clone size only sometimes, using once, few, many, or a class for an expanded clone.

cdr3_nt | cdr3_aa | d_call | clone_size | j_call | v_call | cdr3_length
TGTGCCAGCAGTTCGGGACAGGATTACTCTGGAAACACCATATATTTT | CASSSGQDYSGNTIYF | TRBD1 | once | TRBJ1-3 | TRBV6-5 | 16
TGCGCCAGCAGTGAGGTAGCGGGAGCCGGGGAGCTGTTTTTT | CASSEVAGAGELFF | TRBD2 | NA | TRBJ2-2 | TRBV10-2 | 14
TGTGCCAGCAGTCAGGGACAGGGGGTGCAGAACACTGAAGCTTTCTTT | CASSQGQGVQNTEAFF | TRBD1 | NA | TRBJ1-1 | TRBV28 | 16
TGCGCCAGCAGCCCGAGACAGGGCCAAGAGACCCAGTACTTC | CASSPRQGQETQYF | TRBD1 | NA | TRBJ2-5 | TRBV5-1 | 14
TGTGAGGGGACAGGGGGCCACACCGGGGAGCTGTTTTTT | CEGTGGHTGELFF | TRBD1 | few | TRBJ2-2 | TRBV27 | 13
TGTGCCAGCAGGGACACGACAGGGAGAGTTGAGCAGTACTTC | CASRDTTGRVEQYF | TRBD1 | NA | TRBJ2-7 | TRBV6-6 | 14
TGCGCCAGCAGCTTGGGCGACAGGCTGAACACTGAAGCTTTCTTT | CASSLGDRLNTEAFF | NA | NA | TRBJ1-1 | TRBV5-1 | 15
TGTGCCAGCAGCTTAGTGGGGGCACGGCGCGGCACTGAAGCTTTCTTT | CASSLVGARRGTEAFF | NA | NA | TRBJ1-1 | TRBV7-2 | 16
TGTGCCAGCTCACAAGAACACGACTACGAGCAGTACTTC | CASSQEHDYEQYF | NA | few | TRBJ2-7 | TRBV18 | 13
TGCGCCAGCAGATTCCAAGCGGCTTGGTACGAGCAGTACTTC | CASRFQAAWYEQYF | NA | few | TRBJ2-7 | TRBV5-1 | 14
TGTGCCAGCAGCTTAGCGGCCCGGGTCGGTTCGGATGAGCAGTTCTTC | CASSLAARVGSDEQFF | NA | NA | TRBJ2-1 | TRBV7-8 | 16
TGTGCCTGGAGTTCCTCAGTCCGGAACCGGGGTGAAAAACTGTTTTTT | CAWSSSVRNRGEKLFF | NA | NA | TRBJ1-4 | TRBV30 | 16
TGTGCCAGCAGGGTGACAGGACGACATAACTATGGCTACACCTTC | CASRVTGRHNYGYTF | NA | once | TRBJ1-2 | TRBV28 | 15
TGTGCCAGCAGTGACGGCGGGGACAGGGCCGAGAACACTGAAGCTTTCTTT | CASSDGGDRAENTEAFF | TRBD1 | few | TRBJ1-1 | TRBV6-4 | 17
TGTGCCAGCAGTTTATATAGCGGGACAGGGGACACAGATACGCAGTATTTT | CASSLYSGTGDTDTQYF | TRBD1 | few | TRBJ2-3 | TRBV28 | 17
TGTGCCCTAACAGGGACAGCTAACTATGGCTACACCTTC | CALTGTANYGYTF | TRBD1 | NA | TRBJ1-2 | TRBV30 | 13
TGTGCCAGCCCTCCCTCTCGCGAGGGTGACACTGAAGCTTTCTTT | CASPPSREGDTEAFF | NA | NA | TRBJ1-1 | TRBV6-1 | 15
TGTGCCAGCAGTTTTAGAAGACAAGACACCGGGGAGCTGTTTTTT | CASSFRRQDTGELFF | NA | NA | TRBJ2-2 | TRBV28 | 15
TGTGCCAGCAGTTTCGAAGTCGACAGGGGTGGAAACACCATATATTTT | CASSFEVDRGGNTIYF | TRBD1 | few | TRBJ1-3 | TRBV6-5 | 16
TGTGCCAGCAGCTTAGTTGTGATTGGGACAAGCTCCTACAATGAGCAGTTCTTC | CASSLVVIGTSSYNEQFF | NA | NA | TRBJ2-1 | TRBV7-2 | 18
TGTGCCAGCAGTTACCCGGGAGGGACCTACAATGAGCAGTTCTTC | CASSYPGGTYNEQFF | TRBD2 | NA | TRBJ2-1 | TRBV6-5 | 15
TGTGCCAGCAGCAGGGACAGGGGGGATGAGCAGTTCTTC | CASSRDRGDEQFF | TRBD1 | NA | TRBJ2-1 | TRBV6-5 | 13
TGTGCCAGCAGCTTAGCGGGACAAAGGGGTCGAGGCACTGAAGCTTTCTTT | CASSLAGQRGRGTEAFF | NA | NA | TRBJ1-1 | TRBV7-8 | 17
TGTGCCAGCAGTGAAGAGTCGGGGGCGGGGGGTCAGCCCCAGCATTTT | CASSEESGAGGQPQHF | NA | NA | TRBJ1-5 | TRBV2 | 16
TGTGCCAGCAGCTTAGGTTATTTCCCGGGGTCAGCCTACAATGAGCAGTTCTTC | CASSLGYFPGSAYNEQFF | NA | NA | TRBJ2-1 | TRBV7-9 | 18
TGTGCCAGTAGTATAGAACCCAGGGACACTGAAGCTTTCTTT | CASSIEPRDTEAFF | NA | NA | TRBJ1-1 | TRBV19 | 14
TGCGCCAGCAGGTCGATAGATGAGCAGTTCTTC | CASRSIDEQFF | NA | NA | TRBJ2-1 | TRBV5-1 | 11
TGTGCCAGCAGCTTAGGGAGACAGGTCCTTAGCAATCAGCCCCAGCATTTT | CASSLGRQVLSNQPQHF | NA | few | TRBJ1-5 | TRBV7-2 | 17
TGCGCCAGCAGCCCAGACAGGACCTATGGCTACACCTTC | CASSPDRTYGYTF | NA | NA | TRBJ1-2 | TRBV5-1 | 13
TGCGCCAGCAGCTTGGATGGAGGACCTAATCAGCCCCAGCATTTT | CASSLDGGPNQPQHF | NA | NA | TRBJ1-5 | TRBV5-1 | 15
TGTGCCAGTAGGGGACAGTCCTATGGCTACACCTTC | CASRGQSYGYTF | TRBD1 | NA | TRBJ1-2 | TRBV19 | 12
TGTGCCACCGAGACTAGCGACTCCTACGAGCAGTACTTC | CATETSDSYEQYF | TRBD2 | NA | TRBJ2-7 | TRBV10-3 | 13
TGTGCCAGCAGTTCCTTACTTGGACAGGGTGGTGAGACCGGGGAGCTGTTTTTT | CASSSLLGQGGETGELFF | TRBD1 | NA | TRBJ2-2 | TRBV27 | 18
TGTGCCAGCAGCTTGGATCGGGACAGGGACACTGAAGCTTTCTTT | CASSLDRDRDTEAFF | TRBD1 | few | TRBJ1-1 | TRBV5-4 | 15
TGTGCCAGCAGCGTAGTCTCAGGGAAGGCCAACGTCCTGACTTTC | CASSVVSGKANVLTF | NA | few | TRBJ2-6 | TRBV9 | 15
TGTGCCAGCAGTGACGGTCAATATCAGCCCCAGCATTTT | CASSDGQYQPQHF | NA | NA | TRBJ1-5 | TRBV6-1 | 13
TGTTCCAGCAGCCCGACAGCATTTTCCCCTATGGGGTACACCTTC | CSSSPTAFSPMGYTF | NA | NA | TRBJ1-2 | TRBV7-9 | 15
TGCAGCCCTGGGCTCGACTATGGCTACACCTTC | CSPGLDYGYTF | NA | NA | TRBJ1-2 | TRBV29-1 | 11
TGTGCCAGCAGTTATGGGGAGGGGGATGGCAATCAGCCCCAGCATTTT | CASSYGEGDGNQPQHF | NA | NA | TRBJ1-5 | TRBV28 | 16
TGTGCCAGCAGCGTAGGGGGGGGAGGTACGCAGTATTTT | CASSVGGGGTQYF | TRBD2 | NA | TRBJ2-3 | TRBV9 | 13
TGTGCCAGCTCACCGGCGGGACTACAAGAGACCCAGTACTTC | CASSPAGLQETQYF | TRBD2 | NA | TRBJ2-5 | TRBV18 | 14
TGTGCCAGCAGCTTGGAGTTGAGTAACTATGGCTACACCTTC | CASSLELSNYGYTF | NA | NA | TRBJ1-2 | TRBV5-4 | 14
TGCGCCAGCAGCTTGGACGGACTAGCGGATAACAATGAGCAGTTCTTC | CASSLDGLADNNEQFF | TRBD2 | NA | TRBJ2-1 | TRBV5-1 | 16
TGTGCCAGCAGCTTAAGGATGGGAGCTGAAGCTTTCTTT | CASSLRMGAEAFF | NA | NA | TRBJ1-1 | TRBV7-6 | 13
TGTGCCTGGAGCCCCGGGACAGGGGCGATCCCTAACTATGGCTACACCTTC | CAWSPGTGAIPNYGYTF | TRBD1 | NA | TRBJ1-2 | TRBV30 | 17
TGTGCCAGCAGCCAAAGTAAGATAGGACAGGGCCGGAGCTCCTATAATTCACCCCTCCACTTT | CASSQSKIGQGRSSYNSPLHF | TRBD1 | NA | TRBJ1-6 | TRBV4-2 | 21